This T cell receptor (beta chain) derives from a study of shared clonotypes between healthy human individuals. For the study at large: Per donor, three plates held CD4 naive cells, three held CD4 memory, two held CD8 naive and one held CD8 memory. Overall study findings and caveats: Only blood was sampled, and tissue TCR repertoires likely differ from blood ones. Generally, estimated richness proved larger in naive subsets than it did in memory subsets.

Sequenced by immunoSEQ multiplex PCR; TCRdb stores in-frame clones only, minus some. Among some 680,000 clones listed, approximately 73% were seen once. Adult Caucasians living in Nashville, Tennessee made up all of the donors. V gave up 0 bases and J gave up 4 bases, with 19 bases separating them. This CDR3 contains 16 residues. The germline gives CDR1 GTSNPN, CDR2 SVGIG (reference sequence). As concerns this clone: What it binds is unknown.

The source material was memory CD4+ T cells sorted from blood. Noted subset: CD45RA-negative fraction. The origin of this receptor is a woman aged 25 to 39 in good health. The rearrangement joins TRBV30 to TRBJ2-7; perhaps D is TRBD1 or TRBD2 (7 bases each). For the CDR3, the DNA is TGTGCCTGGAGTGTAAAGGGAGGGGGCGCAGGGTACGAGCAGTACTTC. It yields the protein CAWSVKGGGAGYEQYF.